The clone carrying this TCR beta chain was observed a few times. Assay used: immunoSEQ multiplex PCR; TCRdb lists only in-frame clones, some missing. The sample lists 300,000 to 450,000 clones; around nine tenths were seen once. These data originate in a study of blood T cell repertoires in COVID-19. Before being deemed recovered, Cohort 3 donors had two negative PCRs, clearance, or symptom resolution. Germline CDR1 reads GTSNPN; CDR2 reads SVGIG (reference sequence). The CDR3 runs to 17 residues. The ends lost 0 bases at V and 7 bases at J; junction bases unmatched: 15. This chain uses TRBV30 with TRBJ2-7; 10 positions agree with TRBD1. Input material: PBMCs or T cells enriched from blood (not recorded which). This receptor was obtained from a woman under 30 who had recovered from COVID-19. In nucleotides, the CDR3 is TGTGCCTGGAGTGTACTAAGGGGGACAGGGGTGAGGGGTGAGCAGTACTTC. It yields the protein CAWSVLRGTGVRGEQYF.